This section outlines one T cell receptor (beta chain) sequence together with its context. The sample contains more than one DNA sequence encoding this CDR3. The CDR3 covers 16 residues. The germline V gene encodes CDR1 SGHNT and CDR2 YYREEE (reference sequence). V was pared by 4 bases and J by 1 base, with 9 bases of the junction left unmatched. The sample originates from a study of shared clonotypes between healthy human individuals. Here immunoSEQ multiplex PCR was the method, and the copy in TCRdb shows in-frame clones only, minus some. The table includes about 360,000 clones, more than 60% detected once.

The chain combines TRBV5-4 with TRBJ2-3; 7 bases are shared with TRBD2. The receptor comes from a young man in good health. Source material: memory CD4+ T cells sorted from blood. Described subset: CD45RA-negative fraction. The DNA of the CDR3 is TGTGCCAGCAGCCTCAAAAGCGGGATGGGCACAGATACGCAGTATTTT. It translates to CASSLKSGMGTDTQYF. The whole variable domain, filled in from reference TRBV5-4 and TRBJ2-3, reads ETGVTQSPTHLIKTRGQQVTLRCSSQSGHNTVSWYQQALGQGPQFIFQYYREEENGRGNFPPRFSGLQFPNYSSELNVNALELDDSALYLCASSLKSGMGTDTQYFGPGTRLTVL.